Below are 14 T cell receptor beta chains sequenced from a single sample in a study of blood T cell repertoires in COVID-19. This table comes from immunoSEQ multiplex PCR, and its TCRdb copy is limited to in-frame clones, with some not included. The sample shows 70,000 to 95,000 clones, roughly 89% of them seen only once. Sample: peripheral blood. These receptors originate from an elderly woman with active COVID-19.

The chain's CDR3 is CASSLSALAVDRETQYF. CDR3 in DNA: TGTGCCAGCAGCTTGTCTGCGCTAGCGGTAGATCGGGAGACCCAGTACTTC. The V and J genes are TRBV5-5 and TRBJ2-5; 7 nucleotides align to TRBD2. The CDR3 covers 17 residues. Germline V lookup: CDR1 SGHKS, CDR2 YYEKEE (reference sequence). Germline trimming cut 1 base from V and 5 bases from J; bases unmatched to any gene: 14.

The chain links TRBV28 to TRBJ1-5, with 12 bases fitting TRBD1. This CDR3 region has 16 residues. J gave up 5 bases and V 4 bases, and 6 bases lay outside the gene matches. CDR1 is MDHEN and CDR2 is SYDVKM in the germline V gene. The CDR3 sequence is CASSSSGTGGDQPQHF. The CDR3 DNA reads TGTGCCAGCAGTTCTTCAGGGACAGGGGGCGATCAGCCCCAGCATTTT.

The rearrangement joins TRBV6-5 to TRBJ2-1, with 7 positions matching TRBD2. Germline values: CDR1 MNHEY, CDR2 SVGAGI. V dropped 0 bases and J dropped 9; count of bases not matched to a gene: 2. The CDR3 length is 13 residues. DNA of the CDR3: TGTGCCAGCAGTTACTCAGCGGGATCTGAGCAGTTCTTC. Translation: CASSYSAGSEQFF.

The V and J genes are TRBV5-1 and TRBJ1-2, with 10 bases aligning to TRBD1. The V gene end was trimmed by 6 bases and the J gene end by 4 bases; junction bases not matched to a gene: 6. This CDR3 is 14 amino acids long. CDR1 and CDR2 (germline): SGHRS, YFSETQ. CDR3 amino acids: CASKPGTGAYGYTF. The CDR3 DNA reads TGCGCCAGCAAGCCGGGGACAGGGGCCTATGGCTACACCTTC.

The gene calls are TRBV6-1 and TRBJ2-3, with 10 bases lining up with TRBD2. CDR1 is MNHNS and CDR2 is SASEGT in the germline V gene. J was trimmed by 2 bases and V by 3 bases; bases with no gene match: 8. CDR3 length: 17 residues. CDR3 amino acids: CASSDLPSGSPTDTQYF. CDR3 in DNA: TGTGCCAGCAGTGACCTTCCTAGCGGGAGCCCCACAGATACGCAGTATTTT.

This clone was detected a few times. The chain couples TRBV28 to TRBJ1-2; D is possibly TRBD1 (6 bases). The V gene lost 2 bases and the J gene lost 8 bases, with 12 bases spanning the gap. CDR1 and CDR2 from the germline V gene are MDHEN and SYDVKM. The CDR3 length is 13 residues. The CDR3 loop is CASSLQGFGGYTF. The CDR3 DNA reads as TGTGCCAGCAGTTTACAGGGGTTTGGAGGCTACACCTTC.

The chain has TRBV11-2 and TRBJ2-7; TRBD1 matches at 9 bases. Germline V CDR1 and CDR2: SGHAT, FQNNGV. The CDR3 is 14 amino acids. Germline trimming cut 6 bases from V and 8 bases from J; bases unmatched to any gene: 11. In nucleotides, the CDR3 is TGTGCCAGCAGTCCCGGTCCCGACAGGGGGAAGCAGTACTTC. This sequence encodes CASSPGPDRGKQYF.

The J gene is TRBJ2-4, the V gene TRBV6-5; 7 bases fit TRBD1. The CDR3 has 14 residues. CDR1 and CDR2 (germline): MNHEY, SVGAGI. V lost 6 bases to trimming and J lost 2 bases; unmatched junction nucleotides: 4. The CDR3 spells CASSPGGTKNIQYF. In nucleotides, the CDR3 is TGTGCCAGCAGCCCAGGGGGTACCAAAAACATTCAGTACTTC.

The chain employs TRBV11-3 and TRBJ2-5; 9 positions match TRBD2. V gave up 6 bases and J gave up 5 bases; unmatched junction bases: 10. Germline values: CDR1 SGHNT, CDR2 YENEEA. The CDR3 has 15 amino acids. DNA for the CDR3: TGTGCCAGCAGTCCTAATAGCGGGAGTTGGGAGACCCAGTACTTC. It translates to CASSPNSGSWETQYF.

This clone appeared a single time. The V gene is TRBV3-1 (or the pseudogene TRBV3-2), the J gene TRBJ2-6; 11 bases match TRBD1. V trimming: 4 bases; J trimming: 3 bases; junction bases outside the gene matches: 5. Germline V gene data show CDR1 as LGHDT and CDR2 as YNNKEL (reference sequence). The CDR3 has 17 residues. This CDR3 reads CASSPRDRGSGANVLTF. CDR3 coding DNA: TGTGCCAGCAGCCCCAGGGACAGGGGGAGTGGGGCCAACGTCCTGACTTTC.

This chain links TRBV13 with TRBJ2-6, with 7 nucleotides matching TRBD1. Trimming at V came to 5 bases and at J to 2 bases, leaving 6 bases not matched to a gene. Germline CDR1 reads PRHDT; CDR2 reads FYEKMQ (reference sequence). The CDR3 covers 16 residues. CDR3 loop: CASSLNQGAGANVLTF. The DNA for the CDR3 is TGTGCCAGCAGCCTGAACCAGGGGGCTGGGGCCAACGTCCTGACTTTC.

The chain uses TRBV7-2 and TRBJ2-3; 8 bases line up with TRBD2. Trimming took 1 base from V and 1 from J; bases not matched to a gene: 4. CDR3 length: 16 amino acids. Germline-derived CDR1 and CDR2 are SGHTA and FQGNSA. The CDR3 coding sequence is TGTGCCAGCAGCTTAGTAGCGGGAATAGGCACAGATACGCAGTATTTT. Amino acid sequence: CASSLVAGIGTDTQYF.

The J gene is TRBJ2-5, the V gene TRBV5-4, with a weak D call TRBD2 (5 bases). This CDR3 region has 14 residues. The V gene lost 4 bases and the J gene lost 3 bases, with 13 bases spanning the gap. CDR1 and CDR2 from the germline V gene are SGHNT and YYREEE (reference sequence). The CDR3 loop reads CASSPQRSEETQYF. In DNA form, the CDR3 reads TGTGCCAGCAGCCCCCAGCGGTCCGAAGAGACCCAGTACTTC.

This sequence joins TRBV29-1 and TRBJ2-7; 9 bases map to TRBD1. The junction had 5 bases not matched to a gene; V was cut back by 4 bases and J by 1 base. Germline assignment: CDR1 SQVTM and CDR2 ANQGSEA. The CDR3 runs to 14 residues. CDR3 sequence (DNA): TGCAGCGTTGGTGAGGACAGGGGTTCCTACGAGCAGTACTTC. This gives the protein CSVGEDRGSYEQYF.